Following are 5 T cell receptor beta chains from one sample sequenced in a study of cytomegalovirus exposure and HLA in healthy donors (dated by TCRdb to about 2017). Library prep was done by the immunoSEQ multiplex PCR assay. The clones in this table, taken by TCRdb from immuneACCESS, are in-frame only. Not every clone is retained; where verified, under half of the shortfall comes from an unresolved V gene, and the cause of the rest is unknown. For this sample the table gives roughly 63,000 clones, of which 70% to 90% were detected only once. The ten top clones hold roughly 1.2% of the sample. The source material was PBMCs. The source of these receptors is a woman between 18 and 30 years old in good health and CMV-seronegative.

V and J are TRBV5-4 and TRBJ2-3; TRBD2 agrees at 11 bases. The CDR3 covers 15 residues. The V gene's germline CDR1 is SGHNT and CDR2 YYREEE (reference sequence). Trimming at V came to 5 bases and at J to 4 bases, leaving 6 bases not matched to a gene. The CDR3 bases are TGTGCCAGCAGTCCTAGCGGGGGGACCGCAGATACGCAGTATTTT. It codes for CASSPSGGTADTQYF.

The chain has TRBV4-1 and TRBJ1-5; 12 bases line up with TRBD1. CDR3 length: 16 amino acids. Trimming took 3 bases from V and 7 from J; bases not matched to a gene: 7. The germline V gene encodes CDR1 MGHRA and CDR2 YSYEKL. DNA for the CDR3: TGCGCCAGCAGCCAGGGGGACAGGGGGCTTGGGCAGCCCCAGCATTTT. Residues: CASSQGDRGLGQPQHF.

The rearrangement joins TRBV10-3 to TRBJ2-5; maybe TRBD1 (6 bases). Germline loops: CDR1 ENHRY, CDR2 SYGVKD. The CDR3 contains 11 residues. V lost 10 bases and J lost 4, with 10 bases in between. The CDR3 bases are TGTGCCACGAGGGGGACAGAGACCCAGTACTTC. Translation: CATRGTETQYF.

The rearrangement links TRBV5-8 to TRBJ1-4, with TRBD1 matching over 7 bases. From germline, CDR1 is SGHTS and CDR2 YDEGEE. This CDR3 comprises 14 residues. Germline trimming cut 2 bases from V and 8 bases from J; bases unmatched to any gene: 6. In DNA form, the CDR3 reads TGTGCCAGCAGCTTAACAGGGGCCCAGGAAAAACTGTTTTTT. The encoded protein is CASSLTGAQEKLFF.

The chain links TRBV5-1 to TRBJ2-1; possibly TRBD2 for D (6 bases). Looked up from germline, CDR1 is SGHRS and CDR2 is YFSETQ. The V and J ends lost 0 bases and 9 bases respectively, with 16 bases between them. This CDR3 spans 15 amino acids. CDR3 in DNA: TGCGCCAGCAGCTTGGGCGTGTCTAGGGAGGCTGAGCAGTTCTTC. This codes for CASSLGVSREAEQFF.